This T cell receptor (beta chain) was observed in a study of blood T cells in healthy people across ages. Study-wide background: Template switching caught about one barcoded beta molecule for each two T cells. The study's findings and limits: In long-lived donors, naive CD4+ cell counts and diversity exceeded those of aged donors. The fall in TCR beta diversity per million T cells was roughly linear with age. Because donor CMV status was unknown, expanded clonotype changes were possibly confounded.

Regarding this clonotype: Its specificity is unknown. This may be a read error, as it is one base from a much larger clone.

Germline V gene lookup returns CDR1 SEHNR and CDR2 FQNEAQ (reference sequence). The CDR3 consists of 16 residues. Trimming took 4 bases from V and 7 from J, leaving 22 bases between them. PCR was performed a second time for about 7 to 12 cycles using a sample-barcoded 5' primer and a J-beta primer mix. One entry per CDR3 protein results from TCRdb running MiXCR on the 5' RACE reads. The profile covers around 1.7 million distinct CDR3 sequences, with over 25% appearing a single time and around 7.7% taken by the ten largest. This sequence was found in a young woman in good health. This sequence joins TRBV7-9 and TRBJ1-2; D is ambiguous. Sequenced sample: blood. The CDR3 coding sequence is TGTGCCAGCAGCTCCGCCGCGGCGGCCATGCGTGGTGGCTACACCTTC. It encodes CASSSAAAAMRGGYTF.